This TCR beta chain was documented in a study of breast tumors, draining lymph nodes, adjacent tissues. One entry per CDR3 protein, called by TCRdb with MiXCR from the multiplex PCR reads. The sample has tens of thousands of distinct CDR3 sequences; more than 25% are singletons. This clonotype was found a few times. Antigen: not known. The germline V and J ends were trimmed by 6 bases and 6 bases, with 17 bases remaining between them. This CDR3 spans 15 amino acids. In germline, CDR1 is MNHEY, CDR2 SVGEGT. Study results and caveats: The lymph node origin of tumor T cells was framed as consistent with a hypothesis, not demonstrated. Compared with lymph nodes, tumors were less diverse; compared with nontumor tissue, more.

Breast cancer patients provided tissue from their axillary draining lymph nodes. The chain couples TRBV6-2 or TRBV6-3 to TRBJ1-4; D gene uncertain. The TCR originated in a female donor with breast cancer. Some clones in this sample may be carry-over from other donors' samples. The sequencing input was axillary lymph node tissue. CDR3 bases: TGTGCCAGCAGACCCGGTGGACCGGGTTATGAAAAACTGTTTTTT. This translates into CASRPGGPGYEKLFF.